These 11 T cell receptor beta chains were all obtained from the same sample, sequenced in a study of beta chain features in type 1 diabetes (dated by TCRdb to the late 2010s). The full study reports these points: Type 1 diabetes patients showed a moderate but significant shortening of TCRB CDR3 length in all four CD4+ subsets.

The method behind the library was the immunoSEQ multiplex PCR assay. All of the isolated RNA was reverse transcribed with the High Capacity cDNA Reverse Transcription Kit, so expressed TCRB transcripts were sequenced. Sourced from immuneACCESS, this table was stored by TCRdb with only in-frame sequences that have V and J called. A share of the clones is absent; for the studies checked, an unresolved V gene accounts for under half, and the remainder has no known explanation. The sample table holds almost 350,000 clones, of which about a tenth were seen once. The top ten constitute roughly 1% of the sample. No cognate antigen is known for these TCRs. Sequencing used central memory CD4+ T cells from blood. The receptors here all came from a man aged 25-45 years with type 1 diabetes.

This clone was observed at least ten times. This chain links TRBV5-6 with TRBJ2-3; the match to TRBD2 covers 11 bases. V lost 3 bases, J lost 2 bases, and 5 bases stayed unmatched. Germline-derived CDR1 and CDR2 are SGHDT and YYEEEE. The CDR3 runs 16 residues. The chain's CDR3 is CASSSSSGGPTDTQYF. The CDR3 DNA reads as TGTGCCAGCAGCTCCTCTAGCGGGGGGCCCACAGATACGCAGTATTTT.

This chain links TRBV6-5 with TRBJ2-5, with 9 bases that match TRBD1. Germline V gives CDR1 MNHEY, CDR2 SVGAGI. V dropped 2 bases and J dropped 6; count of bases not matched to a gene: 4. The CDR3 contains 14 residues. The CDR3 bases are TGTGCCAGCAGTTACACAGGGGGCAGGCAGACCCAGTACTTC. It is translated as CASSYTGGRQTQYF.

The V and J genes are TRBV19 and TRBJ1-4; D remains ambiguous. Germline lookup yields CDR1 LNHDA and CDR2 SQIVND (reference sequence). Trimming shortened V by 7 bases and J by 3 bases, and 12 bases separated the two germline ends. The CDR3 totals 14 residues. Written as DNA, the CDR3 is TGTGCCAGTATGGTAGCCGGGGCTAATGAAAAACTGTTTTTT. Translating gives CASMVAGANEKLFF.

J is TRBJ1-3 and V is TRBV7-9, with D possibly being TRBD1 (5 bases). The germline V gene has CDR1 SEHNR and CDR2 FQNEAQ (reference sequence). CDR3 length equals 14 residues. Trimming removed 8 bases at V and 0 bases at J, with 11 bases between. For the CDR3, the DNA is TGTGCCAGCCAGGGTCCTTACTCTGGAAACACCATATATTTT. This sequence encodes CASQGPYSGNTIYF.

This clone was seen repeatedly, ten times or more. In nucleotides, the CDR3 is TGTGCCAGCAGCGTAGCGGGACAGGGGTCCTACAATGAGCAGTTCTTC. It specifies CASSVAGQGSYNEQFF. This sequence joins TRBV9 and TRBJ2-1; the match to TRBD1 covers 10 bases. Per germline, CDR1 SGDLS and CDR2 YYNGEE. After removal of 0 bases from V and 1 base from J, the junction contained 1 base not matched to a gene. The CDR3 has 16 residues.

The chain couples TRBV28 to TRBJ2-5; 8 nucleotides match TRBD1. CDR3 length: 16 residues. Looked up from germline, CDR1 is MDHEN and CDR2 is SYDVKM. With V trimmed by 4 bases and J by 7 bases, 14 bases remained unmatched. CDR3 protein: CASSSLDRGALVTQYF. CDR3 in DNA: TGTGCCAGCAGTTCCCTCGACAGGGGCGCCCTTGTGACCCAGTACTTC.

This clone has only a few counts. The chain couples TRBV2 to TRBJ1-3; D gene unclear. This CDR3 region has 14 residues. In germline, CDR1 is SNHLY, CDR2 FYNNEI. Trimming cost V 4 bases and J 0 bases, with 7 bases left between them. The CDR3, as DNA: TGTGCCAGCAGTGCGGATACCTCTGGAAACACCATATATTTT. Translation gives CASSADTSGNTIYF.

The gene calls are TRBV7-2 and TRBJ1-3; 7 nucleotides line up with TRBD1. V dropped 5 bases and J dropped 0; count of bases not matched to a gene: 7. Looked up from germline, CDR1 is SGHTA and CDR2 is FQGNSA. The CDR3 is 16 residues long. DNA of the CDR3: TGTGCCAGCAGCGAACAGGGGTTGGGCTCTGGAAACACCATATATTTT. It encodes CASSEQGLGSGNTIYF. Drawing the rest from reference TRBV7-2 and TRBJ1-3, the complete variable domain is GAGVSQSPSNKVTEKGKDVELRCDPISGHTALYWYRQSLGQGLEFLIYFQGNSAPDKSGLPSDRFSAERTGGSVSTLTIQRTQQEDSAVYLCASSEQGLGSGNTIYFGEGSWLTVV.

This clone was found a few times. The rearrangement joins TRBV10-3 to TRBJ1-1; the D is unclear. The CDR3 extends over 15 amino acids. The V end was cut by 2 bases, the J end by 3 bases, with 13 bases between. Germline CDR1 reads ENHRY; CDR2 reads SYGVKD. This CDR3 reads CAISELTIAHTEAFF. CDR3 in DNA: TGTGCCATCAGTGAGCTAACAATAGCGCACACTGAAGCTTTCTTT.

CDR3 DNA sequence: TGTGCCAGCAGCTCAGGGGGCAATGAGCAGTTCTTC. Translated: CASSSGGNEQFF. The chain employs TRBV11-3 and TRBJ2-1; 7 bases fit TRBD1. Germline V gene data show CDR1 as SGHNT and CDR2 as YENEEA. CDR3 length: 12 amino acids. With 4 bases clipped from V and 6 bases from J, the junction kept 0 bases outside the gene matches.

V is TRBV7-2 and J is TRBJ1-5, with D possibly matching TRBD1 (5 bases). CDR3 length equals 13 residues. Germline lookup yields CDR1 SGHTA and CDR2 FQGNSA. Trimming cost V 5 bases and J 6 bases, with 11 bases left between them. In DNA, the CDR3 is TGTGCCAGCAGCCAACAGGATTCTCAGCCCCAGCATTTT. It codes for CASSQQDSQPQHF. The variable domain in full, with the rest retrieved from reference TRBV7-2 and TRBJ1-5, is GAGVSQSPSNKVTEKGKDVELRCDPISGHTALYWYRQSLGQGLEFLIYFQGNSAPDKSGLPSDRFSAERTGGSVSTLTIQRTQQEDSAVYLCASSQQDSQPQHFGDGTRLSIL.